These 30 T cell receptor beta chains came from one sample sequenced in a study of neoadjuvant anti-PD-1 for oral cavity cancer. Produced via immunoSEQ multiplex PCR; TCRdb's table is partial and in-frame only. The data hold about 12,000 clones, with 70% to 75% observed a single time. This sample's time point: after neoadjuvant nivolumab, at surgical resection. The sample in question was PBMCs, obtained after nivolumab (anti-PD-1) treatment. The receptor source for this set is a person between 35 and 79 years old with oral cavity squamous cell carcinoma.

The rearrangement uses TRBV5-1 and TRBJ1-2; D remains unclear. The CDR3 is 14 residues long. Germline V gene data show CDR1 as SGHRS and CDR2 as YFSETQ. Trimming left V 0 bases short and J 5 bases short, with 11 bases between. This CDR3 reads CASSLVLGYYGYTF. The DNA of the CDR3 is TGCGCCAGCAGCTTGGTTTTGGGTTATTATGGCTACACCTTC.

The chain joins TRBV30 to TRBJ1-4; 9 bases agree with TRBD1. J was trimmed by 8 bases and V by 5 bases; bases with no gene match: 9. This CDR3 comprises 14 residues. Germline CDR1 is GTSNPN and CDR2 is SVGIG (reference sequence). The CDR3 DNA reads TGTGCCTGGGGGAGTAACAGGGGGCGCGAAAAACTGTTTTTT. It encodes CAWGSNRGREKLFF.

V and J are TRBV15 and TRBJ1-4, with no clear D. This CDR3 contains 16 residues. Germline V gene sequence: CDR1 LNHNV, CDR2 YYDKDF (reference sequence). Trimming pared 3 bases from V and 0 bases from J, leaving 11 bases between. The CDR3 reads CATSSRRSATNEKLFF. For the CDR3, the DNA is TGTGCCACCAGCAGTAGGCGTAGCGCAACTAATGAAAAACTGTTTTTT.

The chain's CDR3 is CASSRRSNEKLFF. The CDR3 DNA sequence: TGTGCCAGCAGTAGAAGGAGTAATGAAAAACTGTTTTTT. The V and J genes are TRBV2 and TRBJ1-4; D unresolved. Germline values: CDR1 SNHLY, CDR2 FYNNEI. CDR3 size: 13 residues. V was cut by 5 bases and J by 4 bases, with 8 bases left in between.

The J gene is TRBJ2-1, the V gene TRBV29-1, with D perhaps assigned TRBD1 or TRBD2 (5 bases each). The germline V gene encodes CDR1 SQVTM and CDR2 ANQGSEA. Trimming cost V 6 bases and J 5 bases, with 14 bases left between them. The CDR3 is 13 residues long. CDR3 nucleotide sequence: TGCAGCGTCCCCGGGACCACCAACAATGAGCAGTTCTTC. Translating it yields CSVPGTTNNEQFF.

V usage is TRBV5-4 and J usage is TRBJ1-1, with TRBD1 matching over 8 bases. Germline V gene data show CDR1 as SGHNT and CDR2 as YYREEE (reference sequence). This CDR3 spans 12 amino acids. J lost 10 bases, V lost 3 bases, and 5 bases had no gene match. CDR3 in amino acids: CASSSWGTGAFF. The CDR3 DNA sequence: TGTGCCAGCAGCTCATGGGGGACAGGAGCTTTCTTT.

This rearrangement joins TRBV27 to TRBJ1-2; D is perhaps TRBD1 (5 bases). Per the germline V gene, CDR1 is MNHEY and CDR2 is SMNVEV (reference sequence). The CDR3 contains 15 residues. The V end lost 4 bases, the J end lost 1 base, and 13 bases lay between the germline ends. This chain's CDR3 is CASSSPTGGNYGYTF. DNA of the CDR3: TGTGCCAGCAGTTCACCAACAGGCGGTAACTATGGCTACACCTTC.

The chain couples TRBV30 to TRBJ2-1, with TRBD2 as a possible D gene (6 bases). Trimming removed 2 bases from V and 8 bases from J, with 10 bases in between. This CDR3 has 12 amino acids. CDR1 is GTSNPN and CDR2 is SVGIG in the germline V gene (reference sequence). CDR3 residues: CAWSREYHEQFF. CDR3 nucleotide sequence: TGTGCCTGGAGTCGGGAGTACCATGAGCAGTTCTTC. Full variable domain (missing parts from reference TRBV30 and TRBJ2-1): SQTIHQWPATLVQPVGSPLSLECTVEGTSNPNLYWYRQAAGRGLQLLFYSVGIGQISSEVPQNLSASRPQDRQFILSSKKLLLSDSGFYLCAWSREYHEQFFGPGTRLTVL.

This chain connects TRBV5-1 to TRBJ2-5; 10 nucleotides line up with TRBD2. V lost 0 bases and J lost 4; bases outside the gene matches: 6. CDR3 length equals 16 residues. The germline V gene encodes CDR1 SGHRS and CDR2 YFSETQ. CDR3 sequence (DNA): TGCGCCAGCAGCTTGGCCGGAGGACTAGCGGCAGAGACCCAGTACTTC. Translation: CASSLAGGLAAETQYF.

This sequence joins TRBV25-1 and TRBJ1-1; weak D call: TRBD1 (5 bases). CDR3 size: 13 residues. Germline assignment: CDR1 MGHDK and CDR2 SYGVNS. V lost 7 bases and J 11 bases, leaving 20 bases between the germline ends. CDR3 protein: CASTRGERLEAFF. The DNA of the CDR3 is TGTGCCAGCACACGAGGGGAACGTCTAGAGGCTTTCTTT.

The rearrangement uses TRBV29-1 and TRBJ2-4; D possibly corresponds to TRBD2 (5 bases). Between the trimmed V and J ends, which lost 0 bases and 8 bases, there was a span of 11 bases. The CDR3 runs 13 residues. Germline-derived CDR1 and CDR2 are SQVTM and ANQGSEA. This chain's CDR3 is CSVEDPGTDIQYF. The DNA for the CDR3 is TGCAGCGTTGAAGATCCGGGAACGGACATTCAGTACTTC.

This clone was seen a few times. The J gene is TRBJ1-6, the V gene TRBV5-1; TRBD1 matches at 9 bases. J lost 9 bases, V lost 1 base, and 5 bases had no gene match. Germline V gene lookup returns CDR1 SGHRS and CDR2 YFSETQ. CDR3 length: 15 residues. CDR3 loop: CASSLSGQGRSPLHF. The CDR3 region has the DNA TGCGCCAGCAGCTTGTCCGGACAGGGGCGTTCACCCCTCCACTTT.

The V call is TRBV6-1, the J call TRBJ2-1; D is unclear. The germline gives CDR1 MNHNS, CDR2 SASEGT. This CDR3 has 12 amino acids. V lost 6 bases and J 7 bases, leaving 10 bases between the germline ends. CDR3 sequence: CASSLLRNEQFF. As DNA, the CDR3 is TGTGCCAGCAGCCTACTCCGGAATGAGCAGTTCTTC.

The chain employs TRBV6-1 and TRBJ2-1; D uncertain. With 0 bases removed from V and 5 bases from J, the gap between germline ends came to 5 bases. Per germline, CDR1 MNHNS and CDR2 SASEGT. The length of the CDR3 is 13 residues. The CDR3 sequence: CASSEAYNNEQFF. In DNA form, the CDR3 reads TGTGCCAGCAGTGAAGCCTATAACAATGAGCAGTTCTTC.

The chain is built from TRBV2 and TRBJ1-2; no firm D call. Trimming removed 5 bases at V and 2 bases at J, with 6 bases between. The CDR3 spans 12 residues. In germline, CDR1 is SNHLY, CDR2 FYNNEI. The CDR3 DNA sequence: TGTGCCAGCAGTCCACAGAACTATGGCTACACCTTC. Amino acid sequence: CASSPQNYGYTF.

The table lists this clone with a few counts. The rearrangement joins TRBV27 to TRBJ1-2, with D tentatively TRBD1 (6 bases). The ends were cut back, 2 bases at V and 5 bases at J, with 9 bases in the middle. The germline V gene encodes CDR1 MNHEY and CDR2 SMNVEV (reference sequence). The CDR3 extends over 13 amino acids. Here the CDR3 reads CASSLKGEYGYTF. In DNA, the CDR3 is TGTGCCAGCAGTTTAAAGGGGGAATATGGCTACACCTTC.

This clone was seen only a few times. The rearrangement uses TRBV4-1 and TRBJ1-1, with D unresolved. The V end lost 3 bases, the J end lost 8 bases, and 13 bases lay between the germline ends. From germline, CDR1 is MGHRA and CDR2 YSYEKL. This CDR3 is built from 13 residues. This chain's CDR3 is CASSQPLAVEAFF. The CDR3 bases are TGCGCCAGCAGCCAGCCGCTGGCGGTAGAAGCTTTCTTT.

The rearrangement joins TRBV5-6 to TRBJ1-1; D possibly corresponds to TRBD1 (6 bases). This CDR3 comprises 15 residues. Germline V gene sequence: CDR1 SGHDT, CDR2 YYEEEE. V was trimmed by 5 bases and J by 6 bases, leaving 20 bases between them. CDR3 in amino acids: CASRGSGQTAPEAFF. The CDR3 coding sequence is TGTGCCAGCAGGGGGTCGGGACAAACCGCGCCTGAAGCTTTCTTT.

This chain joins TRBV5-1 and TRBJ1-1, with D uncertain. Looked up from germline, CDR1 is SGHRS and CDR2 is YFSETQ. The CDR3 is made up of 17 amino acids. Trimming pared 0 bases from V and 0 bases from J, leaving 15 bases between. The chain's CDR3 is CASSLAERAPMNTEAFF. CDR3 sequence (DNA): TGCGCCAGCAGCTTGGCCGAAAGAGCACCCATGAACACTGAAGCTTTCTTT.

This rearrangement joins TRBV5-1 to TRBJ2-7, with D possibly being TRBD1 or TRBD2 (5 bases each). V shed 2 bases and J shed 9 bases, with 9 bases lying between them. The CDR3 consists of 11 residues. The germline V gene encodes CDR1 SGHRS and CDR2 YFSETQ. The CDR3 region is CASSFQGRQYF. CDR3 in DNA: TGCGCCAGCAGCTTTCAGGGACGGCAGTACTTC.

The V and J genes are TRBV25-1 and TRBJ2-4; D uncertain. Per the germline V gene, CDR1 is MGHDK and CDR2 is SYGVNS. CDR3 length: 13 amino acids. V lost 5 bases to trimming and J lost 8 bases, with 13 bases between them. In DNA form, the CDR3 reads TGTGCCAGCAGTCCCCTTATGGCAGACATTCAGTACTTC. This gives the protein CASSPLMADIQYF.

The chain employs TRBV10-1 and TRBJ2-3; D is uncertain. The ends were cut back, 6 bases at V and 1 base at J, with 11 bases in the middle. Germline V gene sequence: CDR1 WNHNN, CDR2 SYGVQD (reference sequence). The CDR3 consists of 14 residues. As DNA, the CDR3 is TGCGCCAGCAGCGGGCTCCCCCGCACAGATACGCAGTATTTT. It is translated as CASSGLPRTDTQYF.

In this sample, this clone turned up a few times. This chain connects TRBV2 to TRBJ1-2; D unclear. There are 12 residues in the CDR3. Germline CDR1 and CDR2: SNHLY and FYNNEI. Trimming removed 10 bases from V and 8 bases from J, with 17 bases in between. CDR3 in amino acids: CANLVTARGYTF. The CDR3 nucleotides read TGTGCCAACCTCGTCACTGCTCGGGGCTACACCTTC.

The rearrangement links TRBV28 to TRBJ2-7; the match to TRBD2 covers 13 bases. J was trimmed by 5 bases and V by 6 bases; bases with no gene match: 7. This CDR3 comprises 15 residues. Germline V gene data show CDR1 as MDHEN and CDR2 as SYDVKM. The CDR3 loop reads CASSPGLAGEDEQYF. The CDR3 DNA follows: TGTGCCAGCAGCCCTGGACTAGCGGGAGAGGACGAGCAGTACTTC.

This clone has just one count. This chain uses TRBV6-4 with TRBJ1-2; the match to TRBD1 covers 9 bases. In germline, CDR1 is MRHNA, CDR2 SNTAGT. Germline trimming cut 3 bases from V and 6 bases from J; bases unmatched to any gene: 2. CDR3 size: 13 residues. The CDR3 DNA reads as TGTGCCAGCAGTGATGGGACAGGGAATGGCTACACCTTC. Amino acid sequence: CASSDGTGNGYTF.

J is TRBJ1-1 and V is TRBV6-1; no firm D call. V lost 6 bases and J lost 7, with 15 bases in between. This CDR3 is 13 amino acids long. Germline CDR1 MNHNS, CDR2 SASEGT. In DNA, the CDR3 is TGTGCCAGCAGGAGCTTCGACGTTGGTGAAGCTTTCTTT. It specifies CASRSFDVGEAFF.

This clone turned up a few times. J is TRBJ1-1 and V is TRBV5-6, with 7 bases fitting TRBD1. V dropped 4 bases and J dropped 6; count of bases not matched to a gene: 9. CDR3 length: 14 residues. CDR1 and CDR2 from the germline V gene are SGHDT and YYEEEE. The CDR3 DNA reads as TGTGCCAGCAGCCCGACAGGGACAGTCGCTGAAGCTTTCTTT. Its translation is CASSPTGTVAEAFF.

CDR3 in amino acids: CAWSVWREAFF. The CDR3 DNA follows: TGTGCCTGGAGTGTGTGGCGGGAAGCTTTCTTT. V gene TRBV30 combines with J gene TRBJ1-1; D is unclear. V lost 0 bases to trimming and J lost 8 bases, with 7 bases between them. The germline V gene encodes CDR1 GTSNPN and CDR2 SVGIG (reference sequence). The CDR3 totals 11 residues. Together with reference TRBV30 and TRBJ1-1, the CDR3 gives the full variable domain: SQTIHQWPATLVQPVGSPLSLECTVEGTSNPNLYWYRQAAGRGLQLLFYSVGIGQISSEVPQNLSASRPQDRQFILSSKKLLLSDSGFYLCAWSVWREAFFGQGTRLTVV.

This clone has just a few counts. This chain uses TRBV12-5 with TRBJ1-1, with unresolved D. The CDR3 totals 12 residues. Trimming cost V 2 bases and J 4 bases, with 5 bases left between them. The germline gives CDR1 LGHNT, CDR2 FRNRAP. CDR3 in DNA: TGTGCTAGTGGTTTGTGGAGCACTGAAGCTTTCTTT. Protein product: CASGLWSTEAFF.

The V call is TRBV11-3, the J call TRBJ2-3, with 10 bases matching TRBD1. Germline-derived CDR1 and CDR2 are SGHNT and YENEEA. There are 18 residues in the CDR3. The trim removed 2 bases at V and 0 bases at J, leaving 8 bases unmatched. In DNA, the CDR3 is TGTGCCAGCAGCTTACGGGACAGGGGAAATACTAGCACAGATACGCAGTATTTT. The encoded protein is CASSLRDRGNTSTDTQYF.